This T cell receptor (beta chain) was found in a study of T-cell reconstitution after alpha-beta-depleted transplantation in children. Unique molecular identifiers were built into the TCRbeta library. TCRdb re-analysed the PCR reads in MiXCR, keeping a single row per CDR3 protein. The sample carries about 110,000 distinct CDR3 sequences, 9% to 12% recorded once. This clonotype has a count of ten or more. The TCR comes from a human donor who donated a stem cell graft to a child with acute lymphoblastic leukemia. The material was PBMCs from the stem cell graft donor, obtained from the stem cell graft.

The CDR3 coding sequence is TGTGCCAGTAGTATCGGTAGCTCCTACAATGAGCAGTTCTTC. Its protein is CASSIGSSYNEQFF. V usage is TRBV19 and J usage is TRBJ2-1; D call uncertain. Trimming pared 3 bases from V and 0 bases from J, leaving 6 bases between. The CDR3 has 14 residues. Per germline, CDR1 LNHDA and CDR2 SQIVND (reference sequence).